Included here is one TCR beta chain sequence, with context. Its antigen is currently unknown. The same CDR3 arises from other DNA sequences in this sample as well. The assay was immunoSEQ multiplex PCR, and TCRdb's table has in-frame clones only and misses some. The repertoire has some 42,000 clones, around 80% of them found once; the top ten carry about a sixth. These data originate in a study of T cell responses to AZD1222 COVID-19 vaccine. Regarding the study as a whole: The breadth and depth of Spike-specific TCRs increased once two AZD1222 doses had been given.

The CDR3 has 14 residues. The germline V and J ends were trimmed by 4 bases and 2 bases, with 11 bases remaining between them. Looked up from germline, CDR1 is SGHRS and CDR2 is YFSETQ. The chain employs TRBV5-1 and TRBJ2-3; tentative D call: TRBD2 (6 bases). Sequences were derived from peripheral blood, sampled 28 days after the second AZD1222 dose. The sequence came from an adult who received the AZD1222 COVID-19 vaccine. Here the CDR3 DNA reads TGCGCCAGCAGCCCCGGGGGTTCCACAGATACGCAGTATTTT. This sequence encodes CASSPGGSTDTQYF.